This TCR beta chain is drawn from a study of lymphopenia after photon versus proton radiotherapy. Findings and limits, study-wide: Under photons, naive T cells and diversity fell while effector/memory populations rose.

In the case of this clone: Its cognate antigen is unknown.

The protocol was immunoSEQ multiplex PCR, while the TCRdb copy is restricted to in-frame clones and leaves out a portion. The data show more than 70,000 clones, with around four fifths seen just once and over 1.1% held by the top ten. The CDR3 runs 11 residues. V trimming: 5 bases; J trimming: 11 bases; junction bases outside the gene matches: 3. Germline V gene lookup returns CDR1 MDHEN and CDR2 SYDVKM. The chain combines TRBV28 with TRBJ1-1; 9 bases are shared with TRBD1. Sequencing was performed on peripheral blood, taken from a patient treated with proton-based radiotherapy. The sequence derives from a man in his sixties with pancreatic cancer. The CDR3 coding sequence is TGTGCCAGCAGTCCAGACAGGGGGGCTTTCTTT. Its protein product is CASSPDRGAFF.